This TCR beta chain comes out of a study of blood T cell repertoires in COVID-19. The V gene's germline CDR1 is SGHAT and CDR2 FQNNGV. Trimming cost V 1 base and J 5 bases; bases outside gene matches: 7. The CDR3 is made up of 15 amino acids. Libraries were prepared by immunoSEQ multiplex PCR; TCRdb keeps only in-frame clonotypes and omits some of them. The sample includes 70,000 to 75,000 clones, around nine tenths of them seen just once. Sequencing used peripheral blood. The V and J genes are TRBV11-2 and TRBJ2-7; 8 nucleotides match TRBD1. This TCR derives from a human donor in a cohort sampled during active COVID-19. CDR3 region: CASSLVVQGANEQYF. The CDR3 DNA follows: TGTGCCAGCAGCTTAGTAGTGCAGGGGGCCAACGAGCAGTACTTC. The full variable domain, with the rest looked up from reference TRBV11-2 and TRBJ2-7, is EAGVAQSPRYKIIEKRQSVAFWCNPISGHATLYWYQQILGQGPKLLIQFQNNGVVDDSQLPKDRFSAERLKGVDSTLKIQPAKLEDSAVYLCASSLVVQGANEQYFGPGTRLTVT.